A single sample is the source of the 20 T cell receptor beta chains below, sequenced in a study of T cell responses to AZD1222 COVID-19 vaccine. Using immunoSEQ multiplex PCR, the repertoire was profiled, and TCRdb retains in-frame clones only, with some absent. The sample lists under 150,000 clones, about 93% seen once, with 5% to 5.5% in the top ten. The sequencing here drew on peripheral blood, taken on day 0 of AZD1222 vaccination. The receptors come from an adult in good health.

The genes are TRBV5-4 and TRBJ1-2; perhaps TRBD1 as D (6 bases). The CDR3 extends over 15 amino acids. The germline V and J ends were trimmed by 0 bases and 1 base, with 10 bases remaining between them. Germline assignment: CDR1 SGHNT and CDR2 YYREEE (reference sequence). The CDR3 DNA reads TGTGCCAGCAGCTTGGCAGGGGCGCGTAACTATGGCTACACCTTC. This gives the protein CASSLAGARNYGYTF.

The DNA for the CDR3 is TGTGCCAGTAGTATCGGACGGGCGAACACTGAAGCTTTCTTT. Amino acids: CASSIGRANTEAFF. This rearrangement joins TRBV19 to TRBJ1-1; D not certain. V was clipped by 3 bases and J by 1 base, with 9 bases between them. Germline loops: CDR1 LNHDA, CDR2 SQIVND (reference sequence). There are 14 residues in the CDR3.

The chain uses TRBV5-8 and TRBJ1-5; maybe TRBD1 (6 bases). The CDR3 contains 15 residues. V dropped 0 bases and J dropped 5 bases, with 12 bases sitting between them. Germline V CDR1 and CDR2: SGHTS, YDEGEE. The CDR3 DNA sequence: TGTGCCAGCAGCTTGGCAGGGGAATCATATCAGCCCCAGCATTTT. This codes for CASSLAGESYQPQHF. The full variable domain, its missing parts supplied by reference TRBV5-8 and TRBJ1-5, is EAGVTQSPTHLIKTRGQQATLRCSPISGHTSVYWYQQALGLGLQFLLWYDEGEERNRGNFPPRFSGRQFPNYSSELNVNALELEDSALYLCASSLAGESYQPQHFGDGTRLSIL.

The chain employs TRBV28 and TRBJ2-3; 12 bases fit TRBD2. Germline V CDR1 and CDR2: MDHEN, SYDVKM. V shed 1 base and J 11 bases; nucleotides not matched to a gene: 7. This CDR3 region has 15 residues. The CDR3 sequence is CASSLLSSGRGGQYF. In DNA form, the CDR3 reads TGTGCCAGCAGTTTATTGTCTAGCGGGAGGGGGGGGCAGTATTTT.

The V gene is TRBV27, the J gene TRBJ1-6; D is ambiguous. Germline loops: CDR1 MNHEY, CDR2 SMNVEV (reference sequence). The CDR3 contains 15 residues. CDR3 nucleotides: TGTGCTACAACCGCGGTCGGCTCCTATAATTCACCCCTCCACTTT. The encoded protein is CATTAVGSYNSPLHF.

Comment on this clone: An end of the junction differs from the germline gene, which may be a read error. The rearrangement joins TRBV7-7 to TRBJ1-4; no clear D gene. Germline CDR1 is SSHAT and CDR2 is FNYEAQ (reference sequence). The CDR3 contains 15 residues. The CDR3 spells CASSSTSGSNEKLFF. The DNA for the CDR3 is TGTGCTAGCAGCTCAACTTCCGGATCTAATGAAAAACTGTTTTTT.

The V gene is TRBV5-1, the J gene TRBJ2-2; TRBD2 matches 9 bases. The CDR3 is made up of 16 amino acids. V was pared by 0 bases and J by 4 bases, with 4 bases of the junction left unmatched. The germline CDR1 and CDR2 sequences are SGHRS and YFSETQ. The CDR3 here is CASSLAGGRGTGELFF. CDR3 DNA sequence: TGCGCCAGCAGCTTGGCTGGCGGGAGGGGCACCGGGGAGCTGTTTTTT.

This clone has only one observation. The chain has TRBV28 and TRBJ2-7; D unresolved. V lost 4 bases and J 0 bases, leaving 13 bases between the germline ends. This CDR3 is built from 15 residues. In germline, CDR1 is MDHEN, CDR2 SYDVKM. CDR3 coding DNA: TGTGCCAGCAGTTCACCGTCCGGGTTCTCCTACGAGCAGTACTTC. Its translation: CASSSPSGFSYEQYF.

V gene TRBV6-5 combines with J gene TRBJ1-2; maybe TRBD1 (6 bases). With 2 bases removed from V and 8 bases from J, the gap between germline ends came to 9 bases. The germline V gene encodes CDR1 MNHEY and CDR2 SVGAGI. The CDR3 runs to 12 residues. The CDR3: CASSYQGYGYTF. The CDR3 DNA is TGTGCCAGCAGTTACCAGGGGTACGGCTACACCTTC.

The DNA of the CDR3 is TGTGCCAGCAGCGCCGTCCATGAAAAACTGTTTTTT. Protein: CASSAVHEKLFF. The rearrangement joins TRBV28 to TRBJ1-4, with unresolved D. The V gene lost 6 bases and the J gene lost 6 bases, with 8 bases spanning the gap. The length of the CDR3 is 12 residues. CDR1 is MDHEN and CDR2 is SYDVKM in the germline V gene.

The V call is TRBV30, the J call TRBJ1-1; the D is unclear. The CDR3 has 13 amino acids. In germline, CDR1 is GTSNPN, CDR2 SVGIG (reference sequence). The V gene lost 4 bases and the J gene lost 0 bases, with 9 bases spanning the gap. The CDR3 DNA is TGTGCCTGGATGGGGAGTTTGAACACTGAAGCTTTCTTT. Its protein product is CAWMGSLNTEAFF.

This chain uses TRBV4-2 with TRBJ1-1, with a weak D call TRBD1 (5 bases). The CDR3 covers 13 residues. Trimming left V 4 bases short and J 0 bases short, with 6 bases between. Germline lookup yields CDR1 LGHNA and CDR2 YNFKEQ. The CDR3 reads CASSRGVNTEAFF. The CDR3 coding sequence is TGTGCCAGCAGCCGAGGGGTGAACACTGAAGCTTTCTTT.

The chain recombines TRBV28 with TRBJ1-5; D remains ambiguous. V lost 1 base and J lost 6, with 13 bases in between. CDR3 length: 15 residues. The germline V gene has CDR1 MDHEN and CDR2 SYDVKM. The CDR3 DNA is TGTGCCAGCAGTTTATACGTTATTTTGGGTCAGCCCCAGCATTTT. It codes for CASSLYVILGQPQHF.

This chain connects TRBV7-9 to TRBJ2-1; D unclear. Germline V gene lookup returns CDR1 SEHNR and CDR2 FQNEAQ (reference sequence). The CDR3 extends over 15 amino acids. The V end lost 0 bases, the J end lost 5 bases, and 11 bases lay between the germline ends. The CDR3 protein is CASSLALGLNNEQFF. The CDR3 DNA reads as TGTGCCAGCAGCTTAGCGTTAGGGCTGAACAATGAGCAGTTCTTC.

The J gene is TRBJ2-4, the V gene TRBV19; no clear D. CDR1 and CDR2 (germline): LNHDA, SQIVND (reference sequence). The CDR3 length is 14 residues. V was clipped by 5 bases and J by 6 bases, with 14 bases between them. Written as DNA, the CDR3 is TGTGCCAGTAGTGTGGACCCTTCACGAAACATTCAGTACTTC. It yields the protein CASSVDPSRNIQYF.

The chain combines TRBV9 with TRBJ1-2, with D tentatively TRBD1 (5 bases). V was clipped by 5 bases and J by 8 bases, with 10 bases between them. The CDR3 has 11 residues. Germline V lookup: CDR1 SGDLS, CDR2 YYNGEE. CDR3 DNA sequence: TGTGCCAGCAGATCAAGGGACGGCTACACCTTC. This gives the protein CASRSRDGYTF.

The chain couples TRBV19 to TRBJ1-5; tentatively, D is TRBD1 (6 bases). The length of the CDR3 is 18 residues. Germline CDR1 reads LNHDA; CDR2 reads SQIVND (reference sequence). V gave up 5 bases and J gave up 4 bases, with 24 bases separating them. CDR3 coding DNA: TGTGCCAGTAGTGTCCTACCAAGGGGGTTTAACATTAATCAGCCCCAGCATTTT. Translating gives CASSVLPRGFNINQPQHF.

The chain combines TRBV19 with TRBJ1-5, with D possibly matching TRBD1 (5 bases). The CDR3 extends over 18 amino acids. Germline CDR1 LNHDA, CDR2 SQIVND (reference sequence). V was clipped by 5 bases and J by 3 bases, with 23 bases between them. In DNA form, the CDR3 reads TGTGCCAGTAGTTTCCCCCCTGGGGCAGGGAGGGACAATCAGCCCCAGCATTTT. Translated, it gives CASSFPPGAGRDNQPQHF. The complete variable domain, with remaining parts taken from reference TRBV19 and TRBJ1-5, reads DGGITQSPKYLFRKEGQNVTLSCEQNLNHDAMYWYRQDPGQGLRLIYYSQIVNDFQKGDIAEGYSVSREKKESFPLTVTSAQKNPTAFYLCASSFPPGAGRDNQPQHFGDGTRLSIL.

This clone came up once. The chain combines TRBV19 with TRBJ1-5; 9 positions match TRBD1. J lost 2 bases, V lost 5 bases, and 4 bases had no gene match. The V gene's germline CDR1 is LNHDA and CDR2 SQIVND (reference sequence). This CDR3 is 15 amino acids long. CDR3 sequence reads: CASSARTGGNQPQHF. CDR3 nucleotide sequence: TGTGCCAGTAGTGCTAGGACAGGGGGCAATCAGCCCCAGCATTTT.

V and J are TRBV7-9 and TRBJ2-2, with a possible D match to TRBD2 (6 bases). Germline V gene data show CDR1 as SEHNR and CDR2 as FQNEAQ (reference sequence). The CDR3 has 15 residues. With 6 bases removed from V and 0 bases from J, the gap between germline ends came to 11 bases. CDR3 sequence reads: CASRQSGANTGELFF. The CDR3 bases are TGTGCCAGCAGACAGTCGGGGGCGAACACCGGGGAGCTGTTTTTT.